This T cell receptor (beta chain) was documented in a study of tumor-infiltrating lymphocytes in primary liver carcinoma (dated by TCRdb to about 2017). In terms of the full investigation: Surgical resection was performed in China between 2015 and early 2016 on about 5 patients with histopathologically diagnosed primary liver carcinoma. Of the five patients (three men and two women, aged 30 to 69 years), four had hepatocellular carcinoma and one had combined HCC and intrahepatic cholangiocarcinoma. The five patients had tumors of stage T1-T3 N0M0, with maximum diameters ranging from 4.2 to 10 cm. Samples yielded roughly 3.5 to 7.13 million productive TCRbeta reads; read depth did not differ significantly between tissue types. TCRbeta repertoire sequencing, expression microarrays and whole-exome sequencing were combined in the study across five regions of each liver tumor, with adjacent normal tissue and blood also included. TCRbeta repertoire sequencing covered 35 or so specimens from 5 patients: about 25 tumor regions, 5 adjacent noncancerous liver tissues and 5 peripheral blood samples. Reproducibility between technical replicate repertoires was high, with correlation coefficients above 0.95 and mean shared-clone rates roughly 0.86. Points the paper makes about the study in general: Comparison of CD4+ and CD8+ T cell repertoires was precluded by the use of bulk unsorted samples. Consistent with antigen-driven expansion, pairs of tumor regions showed higher repertoire overlap (mean about 36%) than either tumor-adjacent pairs (around 17%) or tumor-blood pairs (roughly 14%). The top 250 clones made up a significantly larger repertoire fraction in tumors than in blood (p = 0.039). Only the TCR beta chain was sequenced, which likely underestimates true repertoire diversity because unpaired alpha chains were not captured. With just 4 or 5 patients in the study, the authors point out that the findings should be validated in a larger study.

TCRbeta-specific cDNA was reverse-transcribed from 500 ng total RNA using a constant-region primer and ProtoScript II reverse transcriptase. The TCRbeta libraries were prepared through three rounds of nested multiplex PCR following a slightly modified ARM-PCR procedure. The first two PCR rounds used multiplex TRBV1-TRBV30 forward primers with a Cbeta reverse primer, each for roughly 10 cycles. Sample barcodes and Illumina adapters were added in a final 25-cycle PCR with Deep VentR polymerase. Before sequencing, amplicons of 200-500 bp were gel-purified using a QIAquick gel extraction kit. TCRbeta amplicons were sequenced on an Illumina HiSeq 2500 with 250-bp paired-end reads. In the original analysis: Reads were quality-trimmed with Trimmomatic v0.33, and paired reads were merged with FLASH v1.2.11 to recover full CDR3 sequences. MiGEC v1.2.1b assigned V, D and J germline segments to the rearranged TCRbeta sequences. Clonotype statistics, along with Shannon-Wiener diversity indices, were calculated using VDJtools v1.0.0. Except for diversity analysis, only the 250 most abundant clonotypes of each sample were used in subsequent analyses to reduce sampling bias. The public reads were reanalyzed by TCRdb: fastp trimming at Q25, MiXCR alignment, in-frame beta chains only. Duplicate CDR3 protein sequences are folded into a single record with the most common DNA and genes. The V and J calls come from TCRdb's annotation, not from the publication. For this sample the table gives about 200,000 distinct CDR3 sequences, of which around 60% were detected only once. In total, the top ten clones hold roughly 6.4% of the sample.

About this clonotype: Its antigen specificity is not known. Base-call qualities are not available, and no considerably larger clone is one nucleotide away.

RNA from unsorted whole blood was extracted with TRIzol reagent, and germline DNA was obtained with the DNeasy Blood & Tissue kit. At the time of sampling, the patients had chronic HBV infection and had not received any treatment. About 3.6 milliliters of peripheral blood were collected into K2EDTA tubes before surgery. From the germline V gene (reference sequence), CDR1 is SGHNT and CDR2 is YYREEE. The CDR3 holds 15 amino acids from the cysteine to the phenylalanine. Only CDR3 DNA remains: 45 bases, in frame from the first base. V lost 4 bases and J lost 10 bases; the stretch between them is 18 bases long.

This sequence uses TRBV5-4 and TRBJ1-6, with a weak D call of TRBD1 (5 bases match). The receptor comes from a woman aged 55-70 years with primary liver carcinoma and hepatitis B virus infection. The sample comprised peripheral blood. The CDR3 protein sequence reads: CASSLSSRDSSPLHF. Here is the DNA: TGTGCCAGCAGCCTATCCTCCCGTGACAGCTCACCCCTCCACTTT.